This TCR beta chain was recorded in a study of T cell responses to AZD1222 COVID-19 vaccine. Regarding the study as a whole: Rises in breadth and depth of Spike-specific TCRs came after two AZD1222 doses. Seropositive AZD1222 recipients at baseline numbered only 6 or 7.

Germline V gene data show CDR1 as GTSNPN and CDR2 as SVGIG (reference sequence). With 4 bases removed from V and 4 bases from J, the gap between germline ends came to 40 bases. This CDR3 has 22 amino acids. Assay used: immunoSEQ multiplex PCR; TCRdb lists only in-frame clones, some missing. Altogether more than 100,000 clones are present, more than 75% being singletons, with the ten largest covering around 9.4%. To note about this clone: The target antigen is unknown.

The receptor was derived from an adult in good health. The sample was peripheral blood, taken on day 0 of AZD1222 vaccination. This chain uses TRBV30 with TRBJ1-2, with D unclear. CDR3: CAWTWIARTLDGTGESIYGYTF. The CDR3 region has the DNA TGTGCCTGGACCTGGATTGCGCGGACCCTTGACGGCACCGGCGAATCAATCTATGGCTACACCTTC.